In its sample, the clone carrying this TCR beta chain was seen many times. Its antigen is still unknown. Some clones are missing from TCRdb's copy, which holds only in-frame ones; the method was immunoSEQ multiplex PCR. The sample holds 30,000 to 35,000 clones, and no clone turns up only once. This sample was taken from a study of T cells after posttransplantation cyclophosphamide. Study findings and constraints: Later post-transplant blood repertoires were often dominated by donor CD8+ memory clones.

CDR3 length: 17 amino acids. Germline CDR1 LNHDA, CDR2 SQIVND (reference sequence). V dropped 0 bases and J dropped 8; count of bases not matched to a gene: 15. The TCR was taken from a woman in her fifties or sixties in good health and a related stem cell transplant donor. Sequencing input: PBMCs. The chain uses TRBV19 and TRBJ1-2; 7 positions match TRBD1. The CDR3 loop is CASSIDNWAGTERGYTF. The CDR3 DNA reads as TGTGCCAGTAGTATAGATAATTGGGCCGGGACAGAAAGGGGCTACACCTTC.